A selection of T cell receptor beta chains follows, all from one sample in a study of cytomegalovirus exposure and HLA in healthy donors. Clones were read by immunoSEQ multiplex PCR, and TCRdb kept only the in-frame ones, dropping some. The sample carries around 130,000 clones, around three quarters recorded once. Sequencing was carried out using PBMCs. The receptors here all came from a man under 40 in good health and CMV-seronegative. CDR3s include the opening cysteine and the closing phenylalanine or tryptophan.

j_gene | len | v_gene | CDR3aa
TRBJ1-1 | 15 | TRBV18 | CASSPPAGLNTEAFF
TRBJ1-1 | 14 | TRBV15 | CATSSPYQNTEAFF
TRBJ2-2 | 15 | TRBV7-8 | CASSFNFHNTGELFF
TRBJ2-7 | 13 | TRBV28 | CASRPGITYEQYF
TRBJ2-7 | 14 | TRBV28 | CASSLTGGFNEQYF
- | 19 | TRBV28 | CASSSIASRLAGELGEQYF
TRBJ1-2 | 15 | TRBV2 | CASSTTGGFGYGYTF
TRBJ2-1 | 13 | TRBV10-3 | CAISESGVNEQFF
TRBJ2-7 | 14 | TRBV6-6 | CASTLRDTLYEQYF
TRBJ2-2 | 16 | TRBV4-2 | CASSQDGARGTGELFF
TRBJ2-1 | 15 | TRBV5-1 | CASSTAASSYNEQFF
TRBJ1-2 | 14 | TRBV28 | CASSARQGGYGYTF
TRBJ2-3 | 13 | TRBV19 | CASNGGMLHTQYF
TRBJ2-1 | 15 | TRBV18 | CASSPVLFSYNEQFF
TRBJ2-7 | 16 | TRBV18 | CASSPVAGVSSYEQYF
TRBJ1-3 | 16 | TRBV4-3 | CASSQGRGTVGNTIYF
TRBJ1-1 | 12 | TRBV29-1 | CSVGQGFTEAFF
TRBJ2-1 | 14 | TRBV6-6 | CASSLAGQYNEQFF
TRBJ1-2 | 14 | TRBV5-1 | CASSVGQGDYGYTF
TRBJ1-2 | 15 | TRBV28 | CASSLLAELNYGYTF
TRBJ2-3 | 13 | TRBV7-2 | CASSSRFRDTQYF
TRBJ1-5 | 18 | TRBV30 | CAWSVDRKIGSSNQPQHF
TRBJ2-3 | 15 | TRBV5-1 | CASSPRGTPADTQYF
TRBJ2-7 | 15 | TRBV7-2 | CASSLRWQGAHEQYF
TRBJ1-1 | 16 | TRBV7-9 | CASSSWTGVINTEAFF
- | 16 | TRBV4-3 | CASSQDLTGGTYEQYF
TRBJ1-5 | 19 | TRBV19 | CASTSRFQQGRGSNQPQHF
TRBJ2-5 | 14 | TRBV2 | CASRGGQFQETQYF
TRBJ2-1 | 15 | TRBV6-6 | CASRTPSGGNNEQFF
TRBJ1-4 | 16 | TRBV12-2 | CASRLARRNDNEKLFF
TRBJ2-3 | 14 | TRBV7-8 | CASSPHQGADTQYF
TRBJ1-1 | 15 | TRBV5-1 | CASSFGQGGITEAFF
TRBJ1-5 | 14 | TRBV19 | CASSPDSLNQPQHF
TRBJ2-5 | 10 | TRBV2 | CASSLGTQYF
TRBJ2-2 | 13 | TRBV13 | CASSSVGHGELFF
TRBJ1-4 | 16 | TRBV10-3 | CAISELKGATNEKLFF
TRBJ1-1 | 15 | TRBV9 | CASSVGGRGRTEAFF
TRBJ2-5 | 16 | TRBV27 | CASSLSAGTAQETQYF
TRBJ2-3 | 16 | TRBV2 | CASIKGSGGAWDTQYF
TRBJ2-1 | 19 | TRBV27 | CASSRTRTVAGLGISEQFF
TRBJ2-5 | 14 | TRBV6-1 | CASSDVAGSVTQYF
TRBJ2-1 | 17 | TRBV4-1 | CASSQVGLAGGHNEQFF
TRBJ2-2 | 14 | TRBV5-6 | CASSSGLNTGELFF
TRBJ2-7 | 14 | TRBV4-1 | CASSQGAGADEQYF
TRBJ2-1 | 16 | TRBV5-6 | CASSLEVVGADNEQFF
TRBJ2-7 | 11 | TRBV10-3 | CATGLPLEQYF
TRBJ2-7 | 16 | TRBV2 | CASSEARGQGIYEQYF
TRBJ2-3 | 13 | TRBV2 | CASSGTTSPAEYF
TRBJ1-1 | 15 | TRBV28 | CASSSYMIGDTEAFF
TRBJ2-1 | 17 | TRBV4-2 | CASSQEVRAGLSNEQFF
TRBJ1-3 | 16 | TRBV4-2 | CASSQDYRTSGNTIYF
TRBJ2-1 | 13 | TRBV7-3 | CASSLFEGTGQFF
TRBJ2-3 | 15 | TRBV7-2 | CASSLSGRNTDTQYF